This TCR beta chain comes out of a study of identical twins. Study-wide results and limits: Cross-sectional statistics underpinned the conclusions; the same donors were not followed. Models predicted less out-of-frame TCR alpha sharing in monozygotic twins than was found.

On this clonotype: Its target is not known.

A universal primer binding site was introduced by template switching. The final cDNA contained unique molecular identifiers. TCRdb itself ran the 5' RACE reads through MiXCR, one entry per CDR3 protein. The sample lists 700,000 or so distinct CDR3 sequences; 8.6% were seen once. This sample also appeared in a second study, on yellow fever vaccine responses in identical twins.

This sequence originates from a woman aged 18-30 years in good health. What was sequenced was PBMCs.

The CDR3 here is CSAGQGAKLSYEQYF. CDR3 nucleotide sequence: TGCAGTGCTGGACAGGGGGCCAAACTATCCTACGAGCAGTACTTC. V usage is TRBV20-1 and J usage is TRBJ2-7; 11 bases align to TRBD1. V dropped 5 bases and J dropped 1; count of bases not matched to a gene: 7. Germline V gene sequence: CDR1 DFQATT, CDR2 SNEGSKA (reference sequence). The CDR3 is 15 amino acids.